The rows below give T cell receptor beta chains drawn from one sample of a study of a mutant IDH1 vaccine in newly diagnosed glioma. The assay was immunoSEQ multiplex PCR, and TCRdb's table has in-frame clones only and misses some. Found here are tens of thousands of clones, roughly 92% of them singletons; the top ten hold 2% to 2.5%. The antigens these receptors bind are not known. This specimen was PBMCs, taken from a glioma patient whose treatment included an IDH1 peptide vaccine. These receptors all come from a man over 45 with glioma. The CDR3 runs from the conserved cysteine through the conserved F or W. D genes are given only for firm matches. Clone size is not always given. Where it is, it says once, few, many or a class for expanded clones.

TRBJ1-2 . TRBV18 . TGTGCCAGCTCACCTGGGTCTGGCTATGGCTACACCTTC CASSPGSGYGYTF
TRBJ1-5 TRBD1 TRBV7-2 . TGTGCCAGCAGCCTCTGGGGGACAGCGAATCAGCCCCAGCATTTT CASSLWGTANQPQHF
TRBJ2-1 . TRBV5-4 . TGTGCCAGCAGCAGAACAGGGAGCTCCTACAATGAGCAGTTCTTC CASSRTGSSYNEQFF
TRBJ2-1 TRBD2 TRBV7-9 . TGTGCGATCCCGGGACTAGCGGGGGGGCACACGTTAGAGCAGTTCTTC CAIPGLAGGHTLEQFF
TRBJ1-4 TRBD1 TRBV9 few TGTGCCAGCAGCGTAACAGGGGATGGAGAAAAACTGTTTTTT CASSVTGDGEKLFF
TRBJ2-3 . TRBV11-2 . TGTGCCAGCAGCGCCTCCACAGATACGCAGTATTTT CASSASTDTQYF
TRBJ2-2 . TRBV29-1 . TGCAGCGTTCGACAGGGAGGCACCGGGGAGCTGTTTTTT CSVRQGGTGELFF
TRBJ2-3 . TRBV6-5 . TGTGCCAGCAGCCGCCAGGACAAAAGCACAGATACGCAGTATTTT CASSRQDKSTDTQYF
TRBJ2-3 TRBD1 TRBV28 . TGTGCCAGCAGCCGAAATACAGGGGCAACAGATACGCAGTATTTT CASSRNTGATDTQYF
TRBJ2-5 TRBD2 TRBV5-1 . TGCGCCAGCAGCTTGACGGGTTCCAGCGGGAGGGGGACCCAGTACTTC CASSLTGSSGRGTQYF
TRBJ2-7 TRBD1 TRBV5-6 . TGTGCCAGCAGCTTCCGGGACAGGGGGTCCTACGAGCAGTACTTC CASSFRDRGSYEQYF
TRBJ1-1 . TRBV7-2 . TGTGCCAGCAGCTCCCCAAGGGGGGCGGAAGCTTTCTTT CASSSPRGAEAFF
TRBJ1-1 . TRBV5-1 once TGCGCCAGCAGCTTCAGGGAGTTGGGCACTGAAGCTTTCTTT CASSFRELGTEAFF
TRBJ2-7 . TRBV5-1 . TGCGCCAGCAGCTTGGCCCCGACGGAATTGACCTACGAGCAGTACTTC CASSLAPTELTYEQYF
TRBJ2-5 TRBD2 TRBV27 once TGTGCCAGCAGTCCCACCAGGACTCCCGGGGGGAACCAAGAGACCCAGTACTTC CASSPTRTPGGNQETQYF
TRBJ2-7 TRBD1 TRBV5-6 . TGTGCCAGCAGCTTGACCTCCGGACAGGGGTACGAGCAGTACTTC CASSLTSGQGYEQYF